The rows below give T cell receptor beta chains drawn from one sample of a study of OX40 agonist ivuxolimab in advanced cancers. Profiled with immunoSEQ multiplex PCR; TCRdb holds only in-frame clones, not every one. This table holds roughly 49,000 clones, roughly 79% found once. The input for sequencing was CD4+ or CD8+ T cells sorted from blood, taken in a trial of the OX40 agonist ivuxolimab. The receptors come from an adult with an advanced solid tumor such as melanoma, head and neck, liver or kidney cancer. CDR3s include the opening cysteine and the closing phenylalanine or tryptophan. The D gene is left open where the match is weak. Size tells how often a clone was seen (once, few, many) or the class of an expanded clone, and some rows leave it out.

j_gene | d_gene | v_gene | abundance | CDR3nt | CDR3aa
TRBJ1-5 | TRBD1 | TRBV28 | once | TGTGCCAGCAGTTTGTTGCTGACAGGGAGAAATCAGCCCCAGCATTTT | CASSLLLTGRNQPQHF
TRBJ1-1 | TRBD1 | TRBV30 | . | TGTGCCTGGAGGGGACAGGGGGGCACTGAAGCTTTCTTT | CAWRGQGGTEAFF
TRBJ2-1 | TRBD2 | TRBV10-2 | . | TGCGCCAGCAGTGAGTCTTCTAGCGGGTACTACAATGAGCAGTTCTTC | CASSESSSGYYNEQFF
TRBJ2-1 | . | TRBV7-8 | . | TGTGCCAGCAGCCCGTTGGGCCATACCTACAATGAGCAGTTCTTC | CASSPLGHTYNEQFF
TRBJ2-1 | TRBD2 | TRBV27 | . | TGTGCCAGCAGTTCCGGGACTAGCGGGAGTAATGAGCAGTTCTTC | CASSSGTSGSNEQFF
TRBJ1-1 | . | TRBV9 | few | TGTGCCAGCAGCGTAGCGGGGGAGGGAGAAGCTTTCTTT | CASSVAGEGEAFF
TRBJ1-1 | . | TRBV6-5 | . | TGTGCCAGCAGTTACTCCGAGGCAGCGGGCACTGAAGCTTTCTTT | CASSYSEAAGTEAFF
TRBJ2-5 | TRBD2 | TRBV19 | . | TGTGCCAGTCGCCCTTTCGGGGAGGGGGAGACCCAGTACTTC | CASRPFGEGETQYF
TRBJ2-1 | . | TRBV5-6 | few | TGTGCCAGCAGTCCCCAAGAGGGTTACAATGAGCAGTTCTTC | CASSPQEGYNEQFF
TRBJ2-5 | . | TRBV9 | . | TGTGCCAGCAGTCCCTCGGGGGCGGGAGAGACCCAGTACTTC | CASSPSGAGETQYF
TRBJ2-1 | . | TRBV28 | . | TGTGCCAGCAGTCCGCTATACAATGAGCAGTTCTTC | CASSPLYNEQFF
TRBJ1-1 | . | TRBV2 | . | TGTGCCAGCAGGGCAGGGATGGCGGATGGGACTGAAGCTTTCTTT | CASRAGMADGTEAFF
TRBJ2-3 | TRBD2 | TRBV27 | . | TGTGCCAGCAGTATGAGCGGGAGCGGCACAGATACGCAGTATTTT | CASSMSGSGTDTQYF
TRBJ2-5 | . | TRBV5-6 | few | TGTGCCAGCAGTCCAGCTTCCCAAGAGACCCAGTACTTC | CASSPASQETQYF
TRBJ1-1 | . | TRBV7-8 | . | TGTGCCAGCAGCTTAAGGGGGGACCCGAACACTGAAGCTTTCTTT | CASSLRGDPNTEAFF
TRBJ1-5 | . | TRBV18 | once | TGTGCCAGCTCCCCAGGTCTCCGGGACATCAATCAGCCCCAGCATTTT | CASSPGLRDINQPQHF
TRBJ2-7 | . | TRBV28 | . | TGTGCCAGCAGTTTATTCGGTGACAGGACCACCTACGAGCAGTACTTC | CASSLFGDRTTYEQYF
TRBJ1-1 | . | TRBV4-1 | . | TGCGCCAGCAGCCAAGATCCAGGGAGTGGTACTGAAGCTTTCTTT | CASSQDPGSGTEAFF
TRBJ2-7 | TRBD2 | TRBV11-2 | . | TGTGCCAGCACGGGACTAGCGCAACCCTACGAGCAGTACTTC | CASTGLAQPYEQYF
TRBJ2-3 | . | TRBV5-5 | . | TGTGCCAGCAGCTTGGCCCGGTTTACAGGATACCCCACAGATACGCAGTATTTT | CASSLARFTGYPTDTQYF
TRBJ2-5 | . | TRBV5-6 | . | TGTGCCAGCAGCTTGGGGGGTCAAGAGACCCAGTACTTC | CASSLGGQETQYF
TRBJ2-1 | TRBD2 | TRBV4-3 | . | TGCGCCAGCAGCACGGGACTAGCGGTTGATGATGGTGAGCAGTTCTTC | CASSTGLAVDDGEQFF
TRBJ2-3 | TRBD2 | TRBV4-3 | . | TGCGCCAGCAGCCCGCTCTCTCCGGGACTAGCGGGAAGAGATACGCAGTATTTT | CASSPLSPGLAGRDTQYF
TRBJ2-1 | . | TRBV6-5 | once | TGTGCCAGCAGTTACTCGGGGGACAATGAGCAGTTCTTC | CASSYSGDNEQFF
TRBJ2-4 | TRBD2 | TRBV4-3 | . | TGCGCCAGCAGCCTCGATGGGGGGGAATCGAACATTCAGTACTTC | CASSLDGGESNIQYF
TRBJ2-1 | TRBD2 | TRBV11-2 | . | TGTGCCAGCAGCCCGACAGCGGGGGGGCCGGGCGATGAGCAGTTCTTC | CASSPTAGGPGDEQFF
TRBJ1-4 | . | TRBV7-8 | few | TGTGCCAGCAGCGAGGGGACTTCCAATGAAAAACTGTTTTTT | CASSEGTSNEKLFF
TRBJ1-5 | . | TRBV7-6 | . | TGTGCCAGCAGCTTAGTCGGTGGCAGGGATAGCAATCAGCCCCAGCATTTT | CASSLVGGRDSNQPQHF
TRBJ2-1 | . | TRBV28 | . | TGTGCCAGCAGTTTAAGATCGGATTACAATGAGCAGTTCTTC | CASSLRSDYNEQFF
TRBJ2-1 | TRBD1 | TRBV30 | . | TGTGCCTGGAGTGTATACCAGGGGGATGAGCAGTTCTTC | CAWSVYQGDEQFF
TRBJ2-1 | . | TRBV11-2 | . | TGTGCCAGCAGCCCGGGGATGGCCTACAATGAGCAGTTCTTC | CASSPGMAYNEQFF
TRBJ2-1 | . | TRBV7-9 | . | TGTGCCAGCAGCTTTGACGGGATAAGGGAGTTCTTC | CASSFDGIREFF
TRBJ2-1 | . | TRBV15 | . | TGTGCCACCAGCCCGTACAATGAGCAGTTCTTC | CATSPYNEQFF
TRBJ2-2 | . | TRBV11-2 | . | TGTGCCAGCAGCTTGGGCCGGGTCACTTACACCGGGGAGCTGTTTTTT | CASSLGRVTYTGELFF
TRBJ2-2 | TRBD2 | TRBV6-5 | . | TGTGCCAGCAGTTTATATCGGGAGGGGGGGGAGCTGTTTTTT | CASSLYREGGELFF
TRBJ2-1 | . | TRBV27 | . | TGTGCCAGCAGTTTAGGTAGTGAGCAGTTCTTC | CASSLGSEQFF
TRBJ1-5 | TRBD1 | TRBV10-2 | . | TGCGCCAGCTCAACAGGGGGTAGCCATCAGCCCCAGCATTTT | CASSTGGSHQPQHF
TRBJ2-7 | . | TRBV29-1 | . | TGCAGCGTTGAAGATGGGCGGAACTCCTACGAGCAGTACTTC | CSVEDGRNSYEQYF
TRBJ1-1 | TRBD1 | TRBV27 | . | TGTGCCAGCAGCCTCTTACCCGGGACAGATCATGGAGGCACTGAAGCTTTCTTT | CASSLLPGTDHGGTEAFF
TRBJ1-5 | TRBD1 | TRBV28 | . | TGTGCCAGCATTGACACAGGGGGAGGGCAGCCCCAGCATTTT | CASIDTGGGQPQHF
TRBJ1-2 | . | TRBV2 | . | TGTGCCAGCAGGATGGGGAGGGGGGCGAACTATGGCTACACCTTC | CASRMGRGANYGYTF
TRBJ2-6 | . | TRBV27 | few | TGTGCCAGCAGTTTAGTTGCAGGGAATCTGGGGGCCAACGTCCTGACTTTC | CASSLVAGNLGANVLTF
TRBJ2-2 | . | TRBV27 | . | TGTGCCAGCAGTTTAGACGATTGGACCGGGGAGCTGTTTTTT | CASSLDDWTGELFF
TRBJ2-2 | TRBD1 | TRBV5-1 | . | TGCGCCAGCCGACAGGGCGATGGGGAGCTGTTTTTT | CASRQGDGELFF
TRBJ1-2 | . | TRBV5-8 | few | TGTGCCAGCAGCTTGGGAGGGCGGTATTATGGCTACACCTTC | CASSLGGRYYGYTF
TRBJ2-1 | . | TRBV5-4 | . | TGTGCCAGCAGCCCACGTTTCGGCAATGAGCAGTTCTTC | CASSPRFGNEQFF
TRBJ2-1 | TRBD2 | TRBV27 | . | TGTGCCAGCGGGACTAGTGTCTGGGATGAGCAGTTCTTC | CASGTSVWDEQFF
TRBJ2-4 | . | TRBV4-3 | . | TGCGCCAGCAGCCAAGATGCGAACATTCAGTACTTC | CASSQDANIQYF
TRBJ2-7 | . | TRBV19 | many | TGTGCCAGTAGTATAGCAGGGACACCTGCCTACGAGCAGTACTTC | CASSIAGTPAYEQYF
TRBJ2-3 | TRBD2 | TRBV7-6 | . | TGTGCCAGCAGCTGGACTAGCGGGATTGGAGATACGCAGTATTTT | CASSWTSGIGDTQYF
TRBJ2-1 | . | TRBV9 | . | TGTGCCAGCAGCGTAGCCTCGCGGTTATACAATGAGCAGTTCTTC | CASSVASRLYNEQFF
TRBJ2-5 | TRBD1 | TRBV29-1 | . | TGCAGCGTTGAAGGATTCGAAAGGACAGGGCCCCAAGAGACCCAGTACTTC | CSVEGFERTGPQETQYF